This T cell receptor beta chain came from a study of cytomegalovirus exposure and HLA in healthy donors. Germline-derived CDR1 and CDR2 are SGHDT and YYEEEE. The ends were cut back, 5 bases at V and 2 bases at J, with 10 bases in the middle. The CDR3 covers 13 residues. The primer mix had 60 Vbeta and 13 Jbeta primers. Assay: immunoSEQ multiplex PCR; the TCRdb copy retains only in-frame clones and omits some. Of approximately 130,000 clones in the sample, 70% to 85% are singletons; the top ten hold approximately 3%. Sequencing was carried out using PBMCs. The V gene is TRBV5-6, the J gene TRBJ1-2, with D uncertain. The clonotype originates from a boy aged 2-15 years in good health and CMV-seronegative. CDR3 in amino acids: CASSSTANYGYTF. CDR3 nucleotides: TGTGCCAGCAGTAGTACCGCCAACTATGGCTACACCTTC.